This paragraph reports one TCR beta chain. The antigen this receptor binds is unknown. Base qualities are not recorded, but no much larger clone differs from it by a single base. These data belong to a study of T cell repertoires in ileal Crohn's disease (dated by TCRdb to between 2019 and 2020). About the full investigation: Median disease duration was around eight years, and about 40% of patients were identified as active smokers at the time of surgery. A total of around 170 mucosal samples from around 57 patients were sequenced, collected from several sites on the surgical specimen as well as at postoperative endoscopy. Postoperative therapy was given to about half of the patients, with thiopurines administered to more than 10 patients and anti-TNF agents administered to around 19 patients. Surgery was performed for a complication in all patients, with stricturing disease in around 60% and penetrating disease in approximately 39%. A prospective multicentre cohort supplied the 55 to 65 Crohn's disease patients whose TCR repertoires were analysed. The study ran alongside a multicentre cohort designed to identify predictors of early endoscopic recurrence after ileocolonic resection. A Rutgeerts score above i0 was used to define endoscopic postoperative recurrence.

Eligible patients were adults with ileal or ileocolonic Crohn's disease who had an indication for ileocolonic resection. Before DNA extraction, whole ileal mucosal biopsies were kept frozen at -80 degrees C. Genomic DNA was extracted from frozen whole biopsies using a TRizol-based method and was quantified with a NanoDrop 2000 spectrophotometer. The study at large found these results: More high-frequency clones were carried by sorted CD8 T cells than by CD4 T cells, suggesting that mucosal expansions were mainly CD8. Compared with non-smokers, patients who were active smokers at surgery showed a significantly higher proportion of clonal expansions (25.9% vs 17.9%, p=0.02). Mucosal CD4 and CD8 T cells were sorted and sequenced only in a subgroup of patients, the size of which was not stated. Endoscopic recurrence was linked to a higher percentage of high-frequency clones at surgery, and recurrence occurred in every patient whose clonality exceeded 26.8% (18/57).

For commercial TCRB immunosequencing, around 500 nanograms of biopsy DNA were submitted for each sample. CDR3 regions were amplified from genomic DNA by Adaptive Biotechnology using a two-step, amplification bias-controlled multiplex PCR. Primers covering every V and J gene segment were used in the first PCR, while barcodes and Illumina adapters were added in the second PCR. CDR3 libraries were sequenced using an Illumina instrument. Per the source publication's procedure: The analysis drew on both the pipelines supplied by the vendor and custom analysis of the raw data in R/Bioconductor running R version 3.3.0. Clonality, ranging from 0 to 1, was calculated as the inverse of the normalised Shannon entropy of all productive clones. High-frequency clones were defined as the share of the repertoire taken up by the top 100 clones, keeping only clones that passed a 95% confidence test. The Simpson index measured repertoire diversity, and the Morisita-Horn index measured overlap between samples. Here the immuneACCESS table is served through TCRdb, limited to in-frame sequences with V and J called. Missing clones are a known gap in these copies; in checked studies unresolved V genes cover under half, and the rest lacks a known reason. V, J and clone size are taken as reported in that table, and D and trimming were inferred from the DNA itself. This sample is represented by some 15,000 clones; roughly 91% of them were singletons. Clones ranked in the top ten supply about 3.7% of the sample.

CDR1 is given as MNHNY and CDR2 as SVGAGI, both from the germline V gene (reference sequence). After removal of 0 bases from V and 2 bases from J, the junction retains 3 bases not matched to a gene. The CDR3 sequence holds 16 residues, the cysteine and phenylalanine included. Just CDR3 DNA is preserved here, 48 bases in frame from base 1. The chain is encoded by TRBV6-6 joined to TRBJ2-7; the central 11 bases match TRBD1. Sequenced sample: ileal tissue. The receptor was derived from an adult with Crohn's disease. The DNA sequence is given as TGTGCCAGCAGTTACTCGAGGGGACAGGGGGCCTACGAGCAGTACTTC. Its amino acids are CASSYSRGQGAYEQYF.